This T cell receptor (beta chain) was profiled in a study of cytomegalovirus exposure and HLA in healthy donors. The V end lost 4 bases, the J end lost 5 bases, and 12 bases lay between the germline ends. CDR3 size: 14 residues. Germline V CDR1 and CDR2: LNHDA, SQIVND (reference sequence). PCR used 60 Vbeta primers and 13 Jbeta primers. Using immunoSEQ multiplex PCR, the repertoire was profiled, and TCRdb retains in-frame clones only, with some absent. The sample includes roughly 160,000 clones, approximately 81% of them seen just once. The TCR comes from a young man in good health and CMV-seropositive. The V call is TRBV19, the J call TRBJ2-1, with D perhaps TRBD2 (6 bases). The sample taken for sequencing was PBMCs. This chain's CDR3 is CASSNSGQNNEQFF. The CDR3 nucleotides are TGTGCCAGTAGTAATAGCGGACAAAACAATGAGCAGTTCTTC.